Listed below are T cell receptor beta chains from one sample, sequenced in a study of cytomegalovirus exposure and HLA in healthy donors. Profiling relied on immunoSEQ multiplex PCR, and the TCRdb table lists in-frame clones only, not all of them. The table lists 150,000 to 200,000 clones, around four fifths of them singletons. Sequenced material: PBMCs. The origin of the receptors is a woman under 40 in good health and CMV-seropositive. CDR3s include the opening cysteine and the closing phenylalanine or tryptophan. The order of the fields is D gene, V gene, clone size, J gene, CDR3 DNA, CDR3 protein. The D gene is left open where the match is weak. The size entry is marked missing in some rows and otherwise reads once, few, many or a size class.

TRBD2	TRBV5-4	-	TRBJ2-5	TGTGCCAGCAGTCAACCGGGACTAGCGGGATCCTCGGAGACCCAGTACTTC	CASSQPGLAGSSETQYF
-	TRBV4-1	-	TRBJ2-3	TGCGCCAGCAGCAGCCTGATACCCCGGGACACAAGCACAGATACGCAGTATTTT	CASSSLIPRDTSTDTQYF
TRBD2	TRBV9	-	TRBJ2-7	TGTGCCAGCAGCGCGAGGTGGGAGGGCCTGGACGAGCAGTACTTC	CASSARWEGLDEQYF
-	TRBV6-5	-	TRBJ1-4	TGTGCCAGCAGGGGGGGTTTGAATGAAAAACTGTTTTTT	CASRGGLNEKLFF
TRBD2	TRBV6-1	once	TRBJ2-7	TGTGCCAGCAGTGATCTACTAGCGGGTTCTTATAGCTCCTACGAGCAGTACTTC	CASSDLLAGSYSSYEQYF
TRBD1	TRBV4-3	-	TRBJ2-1	TGCGCCAGCAGCCAAGCTACAGGGGGCTCCTACAATGAGCAGTTCTTC	CASSQATGGSYNEQFF
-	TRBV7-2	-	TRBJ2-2	TGTGCCAGCAGCTTAGATTACGGGGGAGCGAACACCGGGGAGCTGTTTTTT	CASSLDYGGANTGELFF
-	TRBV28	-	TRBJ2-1	TGTGCCAGCAGTATCCCTTGGGCCTATAGTGACAATGAGCAGTTCTTC	CASSIPWAYSDNEQFF
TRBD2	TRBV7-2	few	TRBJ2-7	TGTGCCAGCAGCTCACTAGGCGGGAGCAGATCCGAGCAGTACTTC	CASSSLGGSRSEQYF
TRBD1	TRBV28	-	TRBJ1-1	TGTGCCAGCAGTTTCCCCAGGGGGCGAGGCACTGAAGCTTTCTTT	CASSFPRGRGTEAFF
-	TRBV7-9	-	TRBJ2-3	TGTGCCAGCAGCTCTCGGAGGCAGCCCACAGATACGCAGTATTTT	CASSSRRQPTDTQYF
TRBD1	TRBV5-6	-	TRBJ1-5	TGTGCCAGCAGCATATCCGGGACAGGCTCCCTGCCCCAGCATTTT	CASSISGTGSLPQHF
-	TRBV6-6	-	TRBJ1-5	TGTGCCAGCAGTTACTCGATGGGGGGAGGCAATCAGCCCCAGCATTTT	CASSYSMGGGNQPQHF
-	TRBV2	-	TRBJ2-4	TGTGCCAGTACGCTAGGGCAGGGGGGTAACATTCAGTACTTC	CASTLGQGGNIQYF
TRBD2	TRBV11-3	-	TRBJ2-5	TGTGCCAGCAGCCCTCATGGTGCTAGCGGGGGGCGAGAGACCCAGTACTTC	CASSPHGASGGRETQYF
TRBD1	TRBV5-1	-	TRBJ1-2	TGCGCCAGCAGCTTGGCACAGGGGGCTTCCCAGGCCGGCTACACCTTC	CASSLAQGASQAGYTF
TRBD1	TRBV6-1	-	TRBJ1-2	TGTGCCAGCAGTAACCCGACAGGGGTGGGTGGCTACACCTTC	CASSNPTGVGGYTF
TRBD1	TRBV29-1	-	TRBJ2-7	TGCAGCGTCGCTCCGGGACAGGTAGCCTACGAGCAGTACTTC	CSVAPGQVAYEQYF
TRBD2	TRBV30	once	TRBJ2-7	TGTGCCTGTACACCGGGACTAGCGGTCTACGAGCAGTACTTC	CACTPGLAVYEQYF
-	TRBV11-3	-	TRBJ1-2	TGTGCCAGCAGCTTAGGGCGGATCTATGGCTACACCTTC	CASSLGRIYGYTF
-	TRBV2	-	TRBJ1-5	TGTGCCAGCAGTGAAGCGTCAGGTAAAAATCAGCCCCAGCATTTT	CASSEASGKNQPQHF
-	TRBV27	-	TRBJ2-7	TGTGCCAGCAGTCCTACTCGTACCTACGAGCAGTACTTC	CASSPTRTYEQYF
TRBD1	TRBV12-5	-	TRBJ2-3	TGTGCTAGTGGTTTAGAGGTTCGGACAGGGTGGTTGACAGATACGCAGTATTTT	CASGLEVRTGWLTDTQYF
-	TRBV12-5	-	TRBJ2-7	TGTGCTAACTCGGGACTCGCTTGGGAGCAGTACTTC	CANSGLAWEQYF
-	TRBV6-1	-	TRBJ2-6	TGTGCCAGCATTGAGAGTCCGTCTGGGGCCAACGTCCTGACTTTC	CASIESPSGANVLTF
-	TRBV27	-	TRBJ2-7	TGTGCCAGCAGTGCCTTGGGCAGGGCCTACGAGCAGTACTTC	CASSALGRAYEQYF
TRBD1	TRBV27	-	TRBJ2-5	TGTGCCAGCAGTTTACTAGGGACAGGGGATTTCCAAGAGACCCAGTACTTC	CASSLLGTGDFQETQYF
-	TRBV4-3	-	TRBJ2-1	TGCGCCAGCAGCCAAGATGTGCAGACGGACTTCTCCTACAATGAGCAGTTCTTC	CASSQDVQTDFSYNEQFF
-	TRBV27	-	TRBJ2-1	TGTGCCAGCAGTCAAACGGGGCAGGGGATCCACAATGAGCAGTTCTTC	CASSQTGQGIHNEQFF
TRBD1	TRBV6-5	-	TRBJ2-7	TGTGCCAGCAGAGAGGGACAGCCCTACGAGCAGTACTTC	CASREGQPYEQYF
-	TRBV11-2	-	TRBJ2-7	TGTGCCAGCAGCTTATCGCCGGGGAGCGAGCAGTACTTC	CASSLSPGSEQYF
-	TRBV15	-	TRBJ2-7	TGTGCCACCAGCAGAGATGTCGGGACTGGGTCCTACGAGCAGTACTTC	CATSRDVGTGSYEQYF
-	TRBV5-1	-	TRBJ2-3	TGCGCCAGCAGCACGGACTTAACAGATACGCAGTATTTT	CASSTDLTDTQYF
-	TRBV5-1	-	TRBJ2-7	TGCGCCAGCAGCACCACTAGTGCCAGGAGCGAGCAGTACTTC	CASSTTSARSEQYF
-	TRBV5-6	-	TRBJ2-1	TGTGCCAGCAGCTTGGTGGACAGCCGCTTCAATGAGCAGTTCTTC	CASSLVDSRFNEQFF
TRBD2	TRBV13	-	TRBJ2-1	TGTGCCAGCAGCTCGACCGGGACTAGCGTCGAGAATGAGCAGTTCTTC	CASSSTGTSVENEQFF
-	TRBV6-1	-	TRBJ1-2	TGTGCCACTTCAGGCCTGATCTTGTATGGCTACACCTTC	CATSGLILYGYTF
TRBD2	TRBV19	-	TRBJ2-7	TGTGCCAGTAGTGGGGGACTAGGCTACGAGCAGTACTTC	CASSGGLGYEQYF
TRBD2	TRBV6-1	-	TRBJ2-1	TGTGCCAGCAGTGGCGGGAGGGGGAATGAGCAGTTCTTC	CASSGGRGNEQFF
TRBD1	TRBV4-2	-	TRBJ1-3	TGTGCCAGCAGTCTAAACGGACAGGCTGGAAACACCATATATTTT	CASSLNGQAGNTIYF
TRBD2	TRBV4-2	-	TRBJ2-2	TGTGCCAGCAGCCCCGAGGCTAGCGGGAGGTGGACCGGGGAGCTGTTTTTT	CASSPEASGRWTGELFF
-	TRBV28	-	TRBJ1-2	TGTGCCAGCAGTCTTCCCCGGGGAGGGGGCTATGGCTACACCTTC	CASSLPRGGGYGYTF
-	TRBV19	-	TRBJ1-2	TGTGCCAGTAGGATCATGACAGGAGATTTGGGAGGCTACACCTTC	CASRIMTGDLGGYTF
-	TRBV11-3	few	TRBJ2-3	TGTGCCAGCAGCTTAGTGTTCCGGAGGCCTAGCACAGATACGCAGTATTTT	CASSLVFRRPSTDTQYF
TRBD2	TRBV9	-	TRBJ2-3	TGTGCCAGCAGCTATACTAGCGGGGTCCCGGATACGCAGTATTTT	CASSYTSGVPDTQYF
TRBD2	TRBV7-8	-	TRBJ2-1	TGTGCCAGCAGCTTAGAGCGGGATCACAATGAGCAGTTCTTC	CASSLERDHNEQFF
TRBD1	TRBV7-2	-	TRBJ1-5	TGTGCCAGCACAGGAGGGGGCGGGTATCAGCCCCAGCATTTT	CASTGGGGYQPQHF
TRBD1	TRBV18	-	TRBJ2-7	TGTGCCAGCTCAATGACAGGGGGCTGGGAGCAGTACTTC	CASSMTGGWEQYF
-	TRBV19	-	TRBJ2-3	TGTGCCAGTAGTTCCATGGGAGGTAGCGGAGTTAACACAGATACGCAGTATTTT	CASSSMGGSGVNTDTQYF
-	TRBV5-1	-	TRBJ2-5	TGCGCCAGCAGTTTAGACCCCGACACAGAGACCCAGTACTTC	CASSLDPDTETQYF